These 21 T cell receptor beta chains were sequenced from one sample in a study of sequential checkpoint blockade in melanoma. The treatment denotes: randomized to nivolumab then ipilimumab (arm A) or the reverse (arm B). This table comes from immunoSEQ multiplex PCR, and its TCRdb copy is limited to in-frame clones, with some not included. The sample records around 21,000 clones, around 82% being singletons. The input for sequencing was CD8+ T cells sorted from blood (inferred from file names), taken from a patient given nivolumab and ipilimumab in sequence. These receptor sequences come from a human donor with melanoma.

This clone appeared a single time. V gene TRBV11-2 combines with J gene TRBJ2-3; tentative D call: TRBD2 (6 bases). The germline CDR1 and CDR2 sequences are SGHAT and FQNNGV. The ends were cut back, 2 bases at V and 4 bases at J, with 13 bases in the middle. The CDR3 extends over 15 amino acids. The CDR3 sequence is CASSLPGLLPDTQYF. CDR3 sequence (DNA): TGTGCCAGCAGCTTACCGGGACTCCTCCCAGATACGCAGTATTTT.

There are a few counts of this clone. The chain joins TRBV9 to TRBJ1-1, with D possibly TRBD1 on 6 matching bases. Between the trimmed V and J ends, which lost 4 bases and 4 bases, there was a span of 23 bases. Germline-derived CDR1 and CDR2 are SGDLS and YYNGEE. This CDR3 is built from 17 residues. The chain's CDR3 is CASSYSTITGMGTEAFF. The CDR3 DNA reads TGTGCCAGCAGCTACTCGACTATAACAGGGATGGGCACTGAAGCTTTCTTT.

Of note for this clone: The junction and the germline gene differ at one end; a read error may be behind it. The chain employs TRBV7-7 and TRBJ2-1; D unclear. This CDR3 spans 13 amino acids. The germline V gene has CDR1 SSHAT and CDR2 FNYEAQ (reference sequence). CDR3 protein: CASSLNLDNEQFF. In DNA, the CDR3 is TGTGCTAGCAGCCTCAACTTGGACAATGAGCAGTTCTTC.

The chain recombines TRBV9 with TRBJ2-1; the match to TRBD2 covers 9 bases. V lost 4 bases to trimming and J lost 2 bases; unmatched junction nucleotides: 4. The CDR3 runs to 15 residues. Germline V CDR1 and CDR2: SGDLS, YYNGEE. The CDR3: CASSPQRGAYNEQFF. DNA for the CDR3: TGTGCCAGCAGCCCCCAGCGGGGGGCCTACAATGAGCAGTTCTTC.

The chain carries TRBV18 and TRBJ2-1, with 12 positions matching TRBD1. The junction had 3 bases not matched to a gene; V was cut back by 3 bases and J by 9 bases. Germline V gene lookup returns CDR1 KGHSH and CDR2 LQKENI. CDR3 length: 14 residues. The CDR3 loop is CASSPGTGGSEQFF. The CDR3 DNA reads as TGTGCCAGCTCACCGGGGACAGGGGGCAGTGAGCAGTTCTTC. The full variable domain, in which reference TRBV18 and TRBJ2-1 provide the parts outside the CDR3, is NAGVMQNPRHLVRRRGQEARLRCSPMKGHSHVYWYRQLPEEGLKFMVYLQKENIIDESGMPKERFSAEFPKEGPSILRIQQVVRGDSAAYFCASSPGTGGSEQFFGPGTRLTVL.

J is TRBJ2-1 and V is TRBV28; TRBD2 might be the D (5 bases). This CDR3 has 12 residues. V lost 6 bases to trimming and J lost 7 bases, with 10 bases between them. The germline V gene encodes CDR1 MDHEN and CDR2 SYDVKM. The CDR3 DNA is TGTGCCAGCAGCGCGGGTTGGAATGAGCAGTTCTTC. It translates to CASSAGWNEQFF.

The chain combines TRBV28 with TRBJ1-6, with TRBD1 matching over 7 bases. The germline V gene encodes CDR1 MDHEN and CDR2 SYDVKM. Trimming at V came to 6 bases and at J to 7 bases, leaving 9 bases not matched to a gene. The CDR3 runs to 15 residues. CDR3 nucleotide sequence: TGTGCCAGCAGGCAACGACAGGGTGGCAATTCACCCCTCCACTTT. This codes for CASRQRQGGNSPLHF.

The rearrangement links TRBV4-3 to TRBJ2-3; D call uncertain. CDR1 is LGHNA and CDR2 is YSLEER in the germline V gene. Deletions cut 0 bases from V and 0 bases from J, with 7 bases between. There are 15 residues in the CDR3. The CDR3 reads CASSQDLPSTDTQYF. Here the CDR3 DNA reads TGCGCCAGCAGCCAAGATCTACCTAGCACAGATACGCAGTATTTT.

This chain joins TRBV7-2 and TRBJ2-2, with 9 bases that match TRBD1. Trimming at V came to 5 bases and at J to 6 bases, leaving 10 bases not matched to a gene. CDR1 and CDR2 from the germline V gene are SGHTA and FQGNSA. The CDR3 runs to 16 residues. Written as DNA, the CDR3 is TGTGCCAGCAGCGACCCGGGACAGGGAATCGCCGGGGAGCTGTTTTTT. Protein sequence: CASSDPGQGIAGELFF.

This clone was detected once. The same CDR3 is also encoded by other DNA sequences in this sample. The CDR3 DNA is TGCGCCAGCAGCTTGGCCGGGAATGAGCAGTTCTTC. Translation gives CASSLAGNEQFF. The J gene is TRBJ2-1, the V gene TRBV5-1; D gene ambiguous. The CDR3 is made up of 12 amino acids. Trimming shortened V by 0 bases and J by 7 bases, and 5 bases separated the two germline ends. The germline CDR1 and CDR2 sequences are SGHRS and YFSETQ.

V is TRBV5-4 and J is TRBJ1-1; the D gene is possibly TRBD1 (6 bases). The CDR3 consists of 14 residues. Germline V CDR1 and CDR2: SGHNT, YYREEE (reference sequence). Trimming left V 0 bases short and J 3 bases short, with 9 bases between. CDR3 sequence: CASSLEAGDTEAFF. CDR3 in DNA: TGTGCCAGCAGCTTGGAGGCAGGGGACACTGAAGCTTTCTTT. Full variable domain (missing parts from reference TRBV5-4 and TRBJ1-1): ETGVTQSPTHLIKTRGQQVTLRCSSQSGHNTVSWYQQALGQGPQFIFQYYREEENGRGNFPPRFSGLQFPNYSSELNVNALELDDSALYLCASSLEAGDTEAFFGQGTRLTVV.

The CDR3 sequence is CASSPAGFVTDTQYF. The CDR3 DNA is TGTGCCAGCTCACCAGCAGGGTTTGTCACAGATACGCAGTATTTT. The J gene is TRBJ2-3, the V gene TRBV18; tentatively, D is TRBD1 (5 bases). CDR1 is KGHSH and CDR2 is LQKENI in the germline V gene. Trimming stripped 2 bases from V and 2 bases from J, with 11 bases between. The CDR3 contains 15 residues.

The chain joins TRBV7-9 to TRBJ2-3, with D possibly being TRBD2 (7 bases). V lost 5 bases and J 2 bases, leaving 17 bases between the germline ends. Germline V lookup: CDR1 SEHNR, CDR2 FQNEAQ (reference sequence). This CDR3 region has 16 residues. DNA of the CDR3: TGTGCCAGCAGCCCCCAGGACAGCGGGGACACAGATACGCAGTATTTT. Translating gives CASSPQDSGDTDTQYF.

The chain couples TRBV18 to TRBJ2-3; 9 nucleotides agree with TRBD1. Losses at the gene ends were 4 bases for V and 1 base for J; bases not matched to a gene: 12. Germline values: CDR1 KGHSH, CDR2 LQKENI. The CDR3 is 18 amino acids. Here the CDR3 reads CASSQYGDRAIRTDTQYF. CDR3 nucleotide sequence: TGTGCCAGCTCACAATACGGGGACAGGGCTATTCGCACAGATACGCAGTATTTT.

This clone was observed once. CDR3 nucleotides: TGTGCCAGCAGCGGACAGGGGGAGGAATTCACGGCCCTCCACTTT. Its protein product is CASSGQGEEFTALHF. This chain links TRBV7-9 with TRBJ1-6; 10 positions agree with TRBD1. The CDR3 consists of 15 residues. Germline trimming cut 5 bases from V and 14 bases from J; bases unmatched to any gene: 12. Germline V gives CDR1 SEHNR, CDR2 FQNEAQ (reference sequence).

This rearrangement joins TRBV23-1 to TRBJ2-7; 8 bases are a match to TRBD1. Being an ORF, TRBV23-1 has a function that is uncertain. Germline trimming cut 6 bases from V and 2 bases from J; bases unmatched to any gene: 18. The CDR3 loop spans 18 amino acids. Written as DNA, the CDR3 is TGCGCCAGCAGCCCCCCCACCCTCCCGGACAGGGCTACCTACGAGCAGTACTTC. The encoded protein is CASSPPTLPDRATYEQYF.

The genes are TRBV28 and TRBJ2-7; the match to TRBD1 covers 7 bases. This CDR3 region has 15 residues. Germline values: CDR1 MDHEN, CDR2 SYDVKM. After removal of 3 bases from V and 4 bases from J, the junction contained 9 bases not matched to a gene. This CDR3 is CASSFTRTGIYEQYF. As DNA, the CDR3 is TGTGCCAGCAGTTTCACCCGGACAGGAATATACGAGCAGTACTTC.

The CDR3 nucleotides are TGTGCCAGCAGTTCCAGAGGGTGGGGTGTGGAAAAACTGTTTTTT. Translating it yields CASSSRGWGVEKLFF. The J gene is TRBJ1-4, the V gene TRBV28; D is unclear. Germline CDR1 MDHEN, CDR2 SYDVKM. Trimming cost V 4 bases and J 8 bases, with 17 bases left between them. The CDR3 extends over 15 amino acids.

V is TRBV28 and J is TRBJ2-2; possibly TRBD1 for D (5 bases). The germline CDR1 and CDR2 sequences are MDHEN and SYDVKM. This CDR3 comprises 18 residues. Between the trimmed V and J ends, which lost 7 bases and 1 base, there was a span of 22 bases. CDR3 region: CASTSLDWGNGNTGELFF. DNA of the CDR3: TGTGCCAGCACCTCCCTCGACTGGGGCAATGGGAACACCGGGGAGCTGTTTTTT.

This sequence joins TRBV5-3 and TRBJ1-2; TRBD1 aligns across 7 bases. TRBV5-3 is identified as an open reading frame with a role that is uncertain. The CDR3 length is 15 residues. With V trimmed by 2 bases and J by 1 base, 5 bases remained unmatched. The CDR3 reads CARSFTTGYNYGYTF. The DNA for the CDR3 is TGTGCCAGAAGCTTCACGACAGGGTATAACTATGGCTACACCTTC.

This clone was counted between two and nine times. The rearrangement joins TRBV29-1 to TRBJ2-7; TRBD1 matches 7 bases. The J segment lost 5 bases and the V segment lost 0 bases, leaving 16 bases of the junction unmatched. Per the germline V gene, CDR1 is SQVTM and CDR2 is ANQGSEA. The CDR3 is 17 amino acids. The CDR3 coding sequence is TGCAGCGTTGAAGATCTAGATCCTCTGACAGGGATCCACGAGCAGTACTTC. This gives the protein CSVEDLDPLTGIHEQYF.